This T cell receptor beta chain originates from a study of shared clonotypes between healthy human individuals. How the authors handled the data: Sequence data from immunoSEQ were junction-only and lacked quality scores; consequently, filtering differed. This table comes from immunoSEQ multiplex PCR, and its TCRdb copy is limited to in-frame clones, with some not included. V and J calls and clone size are copied from that table; D and trimming were computed from the DNA. This sample has approximately 2.1 million clones, with 85% to 95% found just once. A word on this clone: Its antigen is not known.

Germline CDR1 and CDR2: LNHDA and SQIVND (reference sequence). This CDR3 contains 16 residues. V was pared by 3 bases and J by 1 base, with 3 bases of the junction left unmatched. Study-level findings and limits: Clonotype sharing levels among donors were expected to vary with sequencing depth. Inspection by rarefaction showed sorted-subset sequencing to be incomplete despite large depth.

This chain uses TRBV19 with TRBJ2-5; 12 bases match TRBD2. The receptor was isolated from a man aged 18-30 years in good health. Some clones in this sample may be carry-over from other donors' samples. The sample comprised naive CD4+ T cells from PBMCs. Described subset: CD45RA+ positively selected. CDR3 coding DNA: TGTGCCAGTAGTATGGGACTAGCGGGCCTCCAAGAGACCCAGTACTTC. Protein: CASSMGLAGLQETQYF.